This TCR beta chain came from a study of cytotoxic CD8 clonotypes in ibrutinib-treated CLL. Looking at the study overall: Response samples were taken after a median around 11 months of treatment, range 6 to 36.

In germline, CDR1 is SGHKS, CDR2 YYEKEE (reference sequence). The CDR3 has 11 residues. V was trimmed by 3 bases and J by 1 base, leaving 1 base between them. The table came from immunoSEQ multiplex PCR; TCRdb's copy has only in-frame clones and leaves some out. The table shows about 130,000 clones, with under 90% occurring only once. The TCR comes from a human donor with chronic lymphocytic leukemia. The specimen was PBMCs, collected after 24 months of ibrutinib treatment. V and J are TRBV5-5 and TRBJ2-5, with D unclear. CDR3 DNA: TGTGCCAGCAGCTCCCAAGAGACCCAGTACTTC. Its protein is CASSSQETQYF.